This T cell receptor beta chain was obtained from a study of response to subunit inactivated influenza vaccine. On this clonotype: As yet, its antigen is unknown.

General observations from the study: Authors suggested each seasonal flu vaccination may recruit only limited numbers of new T cells.

TCRdb re-called the RT-PCR reads through MiXCR, storing one row per CDR3 protein. The profile shows roughly 160,000 distinct CDR3 sequences, approximately 12% of them singletons. CDR1 is MNHEY, CDR2 SVGEGT, per germline. The CDR3 has 14 residues. V was cut by 0 bases and J by 6 bases, with 12 bases left in between. Sequencing used CD8+ T cells sorted from PBMCs, obtained approximately 25 months after vaccination. The V gene is TRBV6-2 or TRBV6-3, the J gene TRBJ2-7; no clear D. This TCR was sampled from a man in his fifties or sixties who received an inactivated influenza vaccine. As DNA, the CDR3 is TGTGCCAGCAGTTACTCGAGTATGGGTTCCGAGCAGTACTTC. Translating it yields CASSYSSMGSEQYF.